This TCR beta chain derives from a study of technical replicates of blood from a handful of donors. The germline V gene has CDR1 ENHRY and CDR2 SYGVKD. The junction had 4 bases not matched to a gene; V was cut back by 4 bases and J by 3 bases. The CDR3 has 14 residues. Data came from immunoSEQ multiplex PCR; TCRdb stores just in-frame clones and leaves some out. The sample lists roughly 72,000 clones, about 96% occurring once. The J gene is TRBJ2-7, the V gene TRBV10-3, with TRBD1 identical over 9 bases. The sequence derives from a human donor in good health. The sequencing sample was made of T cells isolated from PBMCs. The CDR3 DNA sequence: TGTGCCATCAGTGGAGAGACAGGGGGCTACGAGCAGTACTTC. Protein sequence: CAISGETGGYEQYF.